One and the same sample provided the 17 T cell receptor beta chains below, sequenced in a study of blood T cell repertoires in COVID-19. TCRdb's copy holds only in-frame clones and misses some; the assay was immunoSEQ multiplex PCR. Of about 130,000 clones in the sample, about 89% were seen once. The sample comprised peripheral blood. The receptors were sampled from a man aged 60 to 75 with COVID-19, enrolled during active disease.

A note on this clone: The sample carries other DNA sequences with the same CDR3. The rearrangement uses TRBV4-1 and TRBJ1-1; D gene uncertain. From germline, CDR1 is MGHRA and CDR2 YSYEKL. The CDR3 consists of 14 residues. V lost 0 bases and J lost 2, with 7 bases in between. In nucleotides, the CDR3 is TGCGCCAGCAGCCAAGATCCGGGAAACACTGAAGCTTTCTTT. It specifies CASSQDPGNTEAFF.

The V gene is TRBV7-3, the J gene TRBJ1-6; D possibly corresponds to TRBD1 (5 bases). The V and J ends lost 4 bases and 10 bases respectively, with 14 bases between them. Germline-derived CDR1 and CDR2 are SGHTA and FQGTGA. This CDR3 is built from 14 residues. DNA of the CDR3: TGTGCCAGCAGCTCAGGGCTTCAGGGCTCACCCCTCCACTTT. Translating it yields CASSSGLQGSPLHF. Full variable domain (remainder filled in from reference TRBV7-3 and TRBJ1-6): GAGVSQTPSNKVTEKGKYVELRCDPISGHTALYWYRQSLGQGPEFLIYFQGTGAADDSGLPNDRFFAVRPEGSVSTLKIQRTERGDSAVYLCASSSGLQGSPLHFGNGTRLTVT.

V and J are TRBV7-2 and TRBJ1-1; TRBD1 is a possible D gene (5 bases). Looked up from germline, CDR1 is SGHTA and CDR2 is FQGNSA. This CDR3 is 16 amino acids long. Trimming removed 3 bases from V and 5 bases from J, with 19 bases in between. CDR3 protein: CASSFFEVAGGTEAFF. CDR3 nucleotide sequence: TGTGCCAGCAGCTTCTTCGAAGTGGCCGGGGGGACTGAAGCTTTCTTT.

On this clone itself: This specimen includes other DNA sequences encoding the same CDR3. The CDR3, as DNA: TGTGCCAGCAGCGTATTGACAAACACTGAAGCTTTCTTT. It translates to CASSVLTNTEAFF. This chain connects TRBV9 to TRBJ1-1; D is ambiguous. Germline V gene sequence: CDR1 SGDLS, CDR2 YYNGEE. Trimming stripped 1 base from V and 2 bases from J, with 6 bases between. The CDR3 extends over 13 amino acids.

This clone has only one observation. The rearrangement links TRBV18 to TRBJ1-2, with no clear D. This CDR3 region has 14 residues. CDR1 and CDR2 (germline): KGHSH, LQKENI. Trimming took off 0 bases at V and 7 bases at J, with 12 bases between the two ends. The CDR3 nucleotides read TGTGCCAGCTCACCACCCCAGAATCCCACTGGCTACACCTTC. It encodes CASSPPQNPTGYTF. Filled out from reference TRBV18 and TRBJ1-2, the complete variable domain reads NAGVMQNPRHLVRRRGQEARLRCSPMKGHSHVYWYRQLPEEGLKFMVYLQKENIIDESGMPKERFSAEFPKEGPSILRIQQVVRGDSAAYFCASSPPQNPTGYTFGSGTRLTVV.

V and J are TRBV7-3 and TRBJ2-1, with TRBD1 matching 7 bases. With 6 bases clipped from V and 7 bases from J, the junction kept 6 bases outside the gene matches. Per germline, CDR1 SGHTA and CDR2 FQGTGA. The CDR3 totals 13 residues. The CDR3 DNA sequence: TGTGCCAGCAGACGGGACAGTGGGAATGAGCAGTTCTTC. Its translation is CASRRDSGNEQFF.

V usage is TRBV30 and J usage is TRBJ2-3; maybe TRBD1 (5 bases). CDR1 GTSNPN and CDR2 SVGIG come from the germline V gene (reference sequence). V was trimmed by 0 bases and J by 6 bases, leaving 10 bases between them. The CDR3 runs to 13 residues. Here the CDR3 DNA reads TGTGCCTGGAGTGTACAGGAGACGGATACGCAGTATTTT. Protein sequence: CAWSVQETDTQYF.

In its sample, this clone was seen once. The J gene is TRBJ1-2, the V gene TRBV2; perhaps TRBD1 as D (6 bases). This CDR3 spans 17 amino acids. The germline V gene encodes CDR1 SNHLY and CDR2 FYNNEI. V shed 5 bases and J shed 3 bases, with 22 bases lying between them. The CDR3 coding sequence is TGTGCCAGCAGTCTCCCCCCCCCAGGGGCGTTTTACTATGGCTACACCTTC. It specifies CASSLPPPGAFYYGYTF. Filled out from reference TRBV2 and TRBJ1-2, the complete variable domain reads EPEVTQTPSHQVTQMGQEVILRCVPISNHLYFYWYRQILGQKVEFLVSFYNNEISEKSEIFDDQFSVERPDGSNFTLKIRSTKLEDSAMYFCASSLPPPGAFYYGYTFGSGTRLTVV.

The V and J genes are TRBV10-1 and TRBJ2-1, with TRBD1 matching over 8 bases. CDR3 length: 14 residues. The V segment lost 4 bases and the J segment 2 bases; nucleotides outside the gene matches: 1. The germline gives CDR1 WNHNN, CDR2 SYGVQD (reference sequence). The chain's CDR3 is CASSGTGTYNEQFF. DNA of the CDR3: TGCGCCAGCAGTGGGACAGGGACCTACAATGAGCAGTTCTTC.

This chain's CDR3 is CASSQVGASGSEQYF. The CDR3 region has the DNA TGTGCCAGCAGCCAAGTCGGGGCTAGCGGCTCCGAGCAGTACTTC. The chain is built from TRBV3-1 (or the pseudogene TRBV3-2) and TRBJ2-7, with 7 bases identical to TRBD2. Germline lookup yields CDR1 LGHDT and CDR2 YNNKEL (reference sequence). The CDR3 runs 15 residues. The junction had 9 bases not matched to a gene; V was cut back by 1 base and J by 6 bases.

The chain recombines TRBV3-1 (or the pseudogene TRBV3-2) with TRBJ2-4, with D perhaps matching TRBD1 (6 bases). V lost 3 bases to trimming and J lost 5 bases, with 8 bases between them. The CDR3 runs to 13 residues. CDR1 and CDR2 (germline): LGHDT, YNNKEL (reference sequence). CDR3 nucleotides: TGTGCCAGCAGCCACAGGGGAGAAAACATTCAGTACTTC. Translation: CASSHRGENIQYF.

The chain combines TRBV5-1 with TRBJ2-3; 10 bases are a match to TRBD1. Trimming cost V 4 bases and J 3 bases; bases outside gene matches: 8. This CDR3 has 16 amino acids. CDR1 is SGHRS, CDR2 YFSETQ, per germline. CDR3 nucleotide sequence: TGCGCCAGCAGCCCGGAAGACAGGGGGCGGACAGATACGCAGTATTTT. Residues: CASSPEDRGRTDTQYF.

The chain carries TRBV27 and TRBJ1-3; D unresolved. This CDR3 contains 16 residues. Trimming stripped 3 bases from V and 5 bases from J, with 17 bases between. CDR1 is MNHEY and CDR2 is SMNVEV in the germline V gene (reference sequence). The DNA of the CDR3 is TGTGCCAGCAGTTTCTCCCCTTTCGGCGGTCGAAACACCATATATTTT. Its translation is CASSFSPFGGRNTIYF.

The chain recombines TRBV30 with TRBJ1-2; D perhaps matches TRBD1 (6 bases). V lost 8 bases, J lost 6 bases, and 13 bases lay in between. The germline V gene encodes CDR1 GTSNPN and CDR2 SVGIG (reference sequence). The CDR3 has 11 amino acids. The CDR3 loop reads CALRGGDGYTF. The DNA for the CDR3 is TGTGCCCTAAGGGGGGGCGATGGCTACACCTTC.

This chain connects TRBV5-1 to TRBJ1-2, with 10 bases lining up with TRBD1. The CDR3 loop spans 17 amino acids. Germline V gene lookup returns CDR1 SGHRS and CDR2 YFSETQ. V was clipped by 1 base and J by 6 bases; unmatched bases: 12. The CDR3 region has the DNA TGCGCCAGCAGCTTGACTTCCGCGGGACAGGGGAGAGATGGCTACACCTTC. It codes for CASSLTSAGQGRDGYTF.

In DNA form, the CDR3 reads TGTGCCGGAAGACTAGCGGGGGGAGTCACCGGGGAGCTGTTTTTT. Protein sequence: CAGRLAGGVTGELFF. V and J are TRBV30 and TRBJ2-2, with 13 nucleotides matching TRBD2. Losses at the gene ends were 8 bases for V and 4 bases for J; bases not matched to a gene: 7. This CDR3 has 15 residues. CDR1 GTSNPN and CDR2 SVGIG come from the germline V gene (reference sequence).

This chain connects TRBV5-4 to TRBJ2-1; D possibly corresponds to TRBD1 (5 bases). Trimming removed 2 bases from V and 11 bases from J, with 26 bases in between. Germline assignment: CDR1 SGHNT and CDR2 YYREEE (reference sequence). The CDR3 runs 17 residues. For the CDR3, the DNA is TGTGCCAGCAGCTTTTTTATTGGGCAGGGTACCCCCCACAAGCAGTTCTTC. It specifies CASSFFIGQGTPHKQFF.